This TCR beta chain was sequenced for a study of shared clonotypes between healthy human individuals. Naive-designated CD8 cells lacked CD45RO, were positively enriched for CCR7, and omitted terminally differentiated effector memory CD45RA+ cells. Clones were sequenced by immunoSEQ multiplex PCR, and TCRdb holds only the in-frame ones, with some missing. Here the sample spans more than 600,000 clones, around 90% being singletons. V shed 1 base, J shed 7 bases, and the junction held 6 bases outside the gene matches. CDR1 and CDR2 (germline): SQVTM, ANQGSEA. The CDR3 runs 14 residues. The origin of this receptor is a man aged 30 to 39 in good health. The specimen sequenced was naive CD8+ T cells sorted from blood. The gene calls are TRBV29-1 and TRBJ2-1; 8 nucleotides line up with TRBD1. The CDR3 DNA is TGCAGCGTTGAAGGGCAGGGGGCGGAAAATGAGCAGTTCTTC. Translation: CSVEGQGAENEQFF.